A selection of T cell receptor beta chains follows, all from one sample in a study of T cell responses to AZD1222 COVID-19 vaccine. Data came from immunoSEQ multiplex PCR; TCRdb stores just in-frame clones and leaves some out. The sample has over 150,000 clones, approximately 94% seen once; the top ten hold approximately 1.5%. The sequences come from peripheral blood, collected 28 days after the second AZD1222 dose. The receptors shown here come from an adult who received the AZD1222 COVID-19 vaccine. The CDR3 runs from the conserved cysteine through the conserved F or W. A D gene is named only where the DNA matches it firmly. Clone size appears in some rows only: once, few, many, or a class for an expanded clone.

j_gene: TRBJ2-7
d_gene: -
abundance: -
v_gene: TRBV27
CDR3aa: CASSPRTAPTYEQYF
CDR3nt: TGTGCCAGCAGTCCAAGGACAGCACCTACCTACGAGCAGTACTTC

j_gene: TRBJ1-1
d_gene: -
abundance: -
v_gene: TRBV28
CDR3aa: CASSRSRTVNTEAFF
CDR3nt: TGTGCCAGCAGCAGATCCCGGACAGTTAACACTGAAGCTTTCTTT

j_gene: TRBJ1-6
d_gene: -
abundance: -
v_gene: TRBV6-5
CDR3aa: CASSYSSVRDNSPLHF
CDR3nt: TGTGCCAGCAGTTACTCGTCCGTTCGGGATAATTCACCCCTCCACTTT

j_gene: TRBJ2-1
d_gene: TRBD1
abundance: -
v_gene: TRBV6-5
CDR3aa: CASRKTGVYNEQFF
CDR3nt: TGTGCCAGCAGAAAGACAGGGGTTTACAATGAGCAGTTCTTC

j_gene: TRBJ2-2
d_gene: -
abundance: -
v_gene: TRBV25-1
CDR3aa: CASSESEGLDTGELFF
CDR3nt: TGTGCCAGCAGTGAATCGGAGGGGTTGGACACCGGGGAGCTGTTTTTT

j_gene: TRBJ1-4
d_gene: -
abundance: -
v_gene: TRBV2
CDR3aa: CASSGSGEKLFF
CDR3nt: TGTGCCAGCAGTGGTTCGGGAGAAAAACTGTTTTTT

j_gene: TRBJ1-1
d_gene: -
abundance: once
v_gene: TRBV19
CDR3aa: CASSIGRLVNTEAFF
CDR3nt: TGTGCCAGTAGTATAGGCCGACTGGTGAACACTGAAGCTTTCTTT

j_gene: TRBJ1-5
d_gene: -
abundance: -
v_gene: TRBV18
CDR3aa: CASSPEGGDNQPQHF
CDR3nt: TGTGCCAGCTCACCGGAAGGGGGAGACAATCAGCCCCAGCATTTT

j_gene: TRBJ2-3
d_gene: -
abundance: few
v_gene: TRBV29-1
CDR3aa: CSVEGQMQDTQYF
CDR3nt: TGCAGCGTTGAGGGACAAATGCAAGATACGCAGTATTTT

j_gene: TRBJ1-2
d_gene: -
abundance: -
v_gene: TRBV24-1
CDR3aa: CATSDQQGRYGYTF
CDR3nt: TGTGCCACCAGTGACCAACAGGGACGGTATGGCTACACCTTC

j_gene: TRBJ2-3
d_gene: -
abundance: -
v_gene: TRBV2
CDR3aa: CAGGRDHTDTQYF
CDR3nt: TGTGCCGGGGGACGGGACCACACAGATACGCAGTATTTT

j_gene: TRBJ1-6
d_gene: -
abundance: -
v_gene: TRBV28
CDR3aa: CASSFSTEVYNSPLHF
CDR3nt: TGTGCCAGCAGTTTTTCGACGGAGGTCTATAATTCACCCCTCCACTTT

j_gene: TRBJ2-1
d_gene: -
abundance: -
v_gene: TRBV27
CDR3aa: CASSLVAADRYYNEQFF
CDR3nt: TGTGCCAGCAGTTTAGTGGCCGCGGACAGATACTACAATGAGCAGTTCTTC

j_gene: TRBJ1-2
d_gene: -
abundance: -
v_gene: TRBV18
CDR3aa: CASSSTRQTDGYTF
CDR3nt: TGTGCCAGCTCATCCACACGACAGACTGACGGCTACACCTTC

j_gene: TRBJ2-7
d_gene: TRBD1
abundance: -
v_gene: TRBV6-5
CDR3aa: CASSYRDRAPEQYF
CDR3nt: TGTGCCAGCAGTTATCGAGACAGGGCCCCCGAGCAGTACTTC

j_gene: TRBJ1-3
d_gene: TRBD1
abundance: -
v_gene: TRBV9
CDR3aa: CASSVSGGPNTIYF
CDR3nt: TGTGCCAGCAGCGTCTCAGGGGGCCCGAACACCATATATTTT